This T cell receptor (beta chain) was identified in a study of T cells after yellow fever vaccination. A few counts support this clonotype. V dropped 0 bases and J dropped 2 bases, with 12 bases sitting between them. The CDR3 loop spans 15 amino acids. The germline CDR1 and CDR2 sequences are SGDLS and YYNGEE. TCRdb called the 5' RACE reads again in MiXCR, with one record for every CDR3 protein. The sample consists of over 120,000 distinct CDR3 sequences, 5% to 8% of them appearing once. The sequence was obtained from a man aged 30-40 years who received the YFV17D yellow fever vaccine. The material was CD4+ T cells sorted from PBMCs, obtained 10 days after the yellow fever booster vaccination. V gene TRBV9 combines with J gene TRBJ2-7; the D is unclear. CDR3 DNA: TGTGCCAGCAGCGTAGGACATGCAGGAGCCTACGAGCAGTACTTC. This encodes CASSVGHAGAYEQYF.